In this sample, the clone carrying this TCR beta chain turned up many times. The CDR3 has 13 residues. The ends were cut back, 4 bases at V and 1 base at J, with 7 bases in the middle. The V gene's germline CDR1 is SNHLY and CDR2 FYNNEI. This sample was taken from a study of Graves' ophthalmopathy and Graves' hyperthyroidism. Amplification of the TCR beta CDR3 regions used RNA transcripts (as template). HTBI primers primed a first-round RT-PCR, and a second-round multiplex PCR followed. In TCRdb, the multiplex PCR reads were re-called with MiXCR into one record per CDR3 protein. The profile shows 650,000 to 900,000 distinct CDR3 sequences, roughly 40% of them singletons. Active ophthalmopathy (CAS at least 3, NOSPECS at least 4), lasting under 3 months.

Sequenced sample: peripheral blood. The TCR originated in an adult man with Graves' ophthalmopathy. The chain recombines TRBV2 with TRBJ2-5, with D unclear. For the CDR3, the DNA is TGTGCCAGCAGTGGGCCAGGCCAAGAGACCCAGTACTTC. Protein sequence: CASSGPGQETQYF.